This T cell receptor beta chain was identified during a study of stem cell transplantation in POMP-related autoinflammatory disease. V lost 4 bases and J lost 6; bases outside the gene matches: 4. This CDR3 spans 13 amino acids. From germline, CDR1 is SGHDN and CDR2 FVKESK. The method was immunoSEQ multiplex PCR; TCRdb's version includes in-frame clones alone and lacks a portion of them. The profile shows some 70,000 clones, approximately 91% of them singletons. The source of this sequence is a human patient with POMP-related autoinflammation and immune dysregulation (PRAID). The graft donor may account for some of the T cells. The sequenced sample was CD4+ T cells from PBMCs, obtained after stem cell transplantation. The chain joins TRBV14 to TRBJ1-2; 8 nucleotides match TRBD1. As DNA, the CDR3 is TGTGCCAGCAGCCCCAGACAGGGGCATGGCTACACCTTC. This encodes CASSPRQGHGYTF. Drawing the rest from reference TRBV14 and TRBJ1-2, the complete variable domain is EAGVTQFPSHSVIEKGQTVTLRCDPISGHDNLYWYRRVMGKEIKFLLHFVKESKQDESGMPNNRFLAERTGGTYSTLKVQPAELEDSGVYFCASSPRQGHGYTFGSGTRLTVV.